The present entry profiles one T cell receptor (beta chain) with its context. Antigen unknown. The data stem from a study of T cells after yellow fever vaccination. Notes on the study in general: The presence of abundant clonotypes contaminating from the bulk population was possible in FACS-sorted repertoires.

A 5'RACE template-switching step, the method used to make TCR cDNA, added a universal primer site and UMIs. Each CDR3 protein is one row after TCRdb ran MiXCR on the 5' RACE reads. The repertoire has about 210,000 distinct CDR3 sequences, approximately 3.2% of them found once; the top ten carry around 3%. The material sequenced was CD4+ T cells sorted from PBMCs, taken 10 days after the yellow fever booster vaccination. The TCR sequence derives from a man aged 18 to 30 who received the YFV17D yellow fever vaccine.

The CDR3, as DNA: TGCGCCAGCAGCTTGGATGGGCGGGGGGGAACGTACAATGAGCAGTTCTTC. Encoded protein: CASSLDGRGGTYNEQFF. The V gene is TRBV5-1, the J gene TRBJ2-1; 9 bases are a match to TRBD2. The CDR3 length is 17 residues. Losses at the gene ends were 0 bases for V and 4 bases for J; bases not matched to a gene: 8. Germline V gene lookup returns CDR1 SGHRS and CDR2 YFSETQ.